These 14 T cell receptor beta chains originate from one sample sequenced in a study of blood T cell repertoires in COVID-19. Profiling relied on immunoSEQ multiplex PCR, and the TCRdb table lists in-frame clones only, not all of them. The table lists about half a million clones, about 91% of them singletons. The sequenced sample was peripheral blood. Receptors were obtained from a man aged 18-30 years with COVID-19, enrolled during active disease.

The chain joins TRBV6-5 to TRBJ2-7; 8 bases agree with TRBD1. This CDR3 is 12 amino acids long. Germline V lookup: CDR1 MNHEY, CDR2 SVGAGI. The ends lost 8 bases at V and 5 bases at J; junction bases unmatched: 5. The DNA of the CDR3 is TGTGCCAGCCGGGCAGGGGGCAACGAGCAGTACTTC. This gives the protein CASRAGGNEQYF.

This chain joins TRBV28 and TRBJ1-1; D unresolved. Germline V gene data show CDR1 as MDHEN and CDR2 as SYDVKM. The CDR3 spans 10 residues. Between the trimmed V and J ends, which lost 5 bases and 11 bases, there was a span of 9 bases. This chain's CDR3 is CASSTRRAFF. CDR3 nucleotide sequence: TGTGCCAGCAGTACCCGGCGGGCTTTCTTT.

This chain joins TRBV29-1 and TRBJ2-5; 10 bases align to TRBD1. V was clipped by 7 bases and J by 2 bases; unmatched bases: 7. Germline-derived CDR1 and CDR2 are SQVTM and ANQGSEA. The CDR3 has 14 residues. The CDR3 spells CSAKDRGRQETQYF. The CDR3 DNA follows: TGCAGCGCCAAAGACAGGGGGCGTCAAGAGACCCAGTACTTC.

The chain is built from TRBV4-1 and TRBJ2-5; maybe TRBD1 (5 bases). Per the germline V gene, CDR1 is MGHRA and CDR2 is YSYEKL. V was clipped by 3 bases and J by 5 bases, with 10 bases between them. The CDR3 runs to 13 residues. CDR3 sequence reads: CASSHRVWETQYF. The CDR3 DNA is TGCGCCAGCAGCCACAGGGTTTGGGAGACCCAGTACTTC.

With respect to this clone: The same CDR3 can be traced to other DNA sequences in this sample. In nucleotides, the CDR3 is TGCGCCAGCAGCCAAGATCGAGTTAGCACAGATACGCAGTATTTT. This translates into CASSQDRVSTDTQYF. The J gene is TRBJ2-3, the V gene TRBV4-1; no clear D. The germline V and J ends were trimmed by 0 bases and 0 bases, with 7 bases remaining between them. The V gene's germline CDR1 is MGHRA and CDR2 YSYEKL. The CDR3 length is 15 residues.

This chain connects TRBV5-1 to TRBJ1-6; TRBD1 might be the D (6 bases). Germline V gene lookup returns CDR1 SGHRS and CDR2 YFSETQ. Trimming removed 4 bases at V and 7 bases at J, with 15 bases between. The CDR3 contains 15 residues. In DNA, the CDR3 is TGCGCCAGCAGCCCCCCCGGGGACACCAATTCACCCCTCCACTTT. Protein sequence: CASSPPGDTNSPLHF.

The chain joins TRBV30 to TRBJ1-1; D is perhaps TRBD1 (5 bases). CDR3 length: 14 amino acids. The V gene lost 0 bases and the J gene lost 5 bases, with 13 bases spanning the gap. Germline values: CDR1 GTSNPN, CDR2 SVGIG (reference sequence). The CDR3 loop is CAWSVTRAGTEAFF. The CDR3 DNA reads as TGTGCCTGGAGTGTAACCAGGGCGGGAACTGAAGCTTTCTTT.

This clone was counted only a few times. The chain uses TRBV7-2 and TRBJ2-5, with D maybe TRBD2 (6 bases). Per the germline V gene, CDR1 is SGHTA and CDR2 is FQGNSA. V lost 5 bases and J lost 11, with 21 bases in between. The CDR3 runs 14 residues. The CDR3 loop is CASSPGTAPRAQYF. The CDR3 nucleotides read TGTGCCAGCAGCCCAGGGACTGCCCCCCGTGCTCAGTACTTC.

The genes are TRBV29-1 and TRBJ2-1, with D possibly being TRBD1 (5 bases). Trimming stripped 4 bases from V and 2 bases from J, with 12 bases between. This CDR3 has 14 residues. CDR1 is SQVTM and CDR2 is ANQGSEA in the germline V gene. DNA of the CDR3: TGCAGCGTTGTGGCAGGGTCGCCCTACAATGAGCAGTTCTTC. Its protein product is CSVVAGSPYNEQFF.

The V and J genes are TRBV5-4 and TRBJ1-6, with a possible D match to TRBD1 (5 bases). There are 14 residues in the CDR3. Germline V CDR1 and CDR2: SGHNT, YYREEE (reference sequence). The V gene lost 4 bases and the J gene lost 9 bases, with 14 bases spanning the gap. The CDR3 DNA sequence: TGTGCCAGCAGCGGCGGGACTGAGGTTTCACCCCTCCACTTT. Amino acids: CASSGGTEVSPLHF.

For the CDR3, the DNA is TGTGCCAGCAGCCAAAGGACAGGGTCGAGCCCCCAGCATTTT. Amino acids: CASSQRTGSSPQHF. The gene calls are TRBV3-1 (or the pseudogene TRBV3-2) and TRBJ1-5, with 8 bases aligning to TRBD1. The CDR3 runs 14 residues. J was trimmed by 10 bases and V by 2 bases; bases with no gene match: 7. Germline-derived CDR1 and CDR2 are LGHDT and YNNKEL (reference sequence).

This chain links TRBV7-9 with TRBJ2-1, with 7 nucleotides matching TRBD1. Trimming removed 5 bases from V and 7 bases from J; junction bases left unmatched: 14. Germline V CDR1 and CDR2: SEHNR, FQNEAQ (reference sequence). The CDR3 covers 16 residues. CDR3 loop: CASSIYQTGIRNEQFF. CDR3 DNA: TGTGCCAGCAGCATATACCAGACAGGGATAAGGAATGAGCAGTTCTTC.

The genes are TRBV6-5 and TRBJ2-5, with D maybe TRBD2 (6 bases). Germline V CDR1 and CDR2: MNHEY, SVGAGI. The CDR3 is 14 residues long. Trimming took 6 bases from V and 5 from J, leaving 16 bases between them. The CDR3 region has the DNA TGTGCCAGCAGGCGGGGTTGGAGTGATGAGACCCAGTACTTC. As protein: CASRRGWSDETQYF.

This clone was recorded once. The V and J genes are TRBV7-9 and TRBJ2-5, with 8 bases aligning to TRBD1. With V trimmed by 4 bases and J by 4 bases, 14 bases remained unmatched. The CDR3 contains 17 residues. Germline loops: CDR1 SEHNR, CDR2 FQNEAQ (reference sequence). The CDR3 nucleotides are TGTGCCAGCAGCTCCCCCCGGACAGGGATTAAAAGAGAGACCCAGTACTTC. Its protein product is CASSSPRTGIKRETQYF. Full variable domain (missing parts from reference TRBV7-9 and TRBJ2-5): DTGVSQNPRHKITKRGQNVTFRCDPISEHNRLYWYRQTLGQGPEFLTYFQNEAQLEKSRLLSDRFSAERPKGSFSTLEIQRTEQGDSAMYLCASSSPRTGIKRETQYFGPGTRLLVL.